This is a list of T cell receptor beta chains from one sample in a study of CD8+ T cells in alopecia areata. Libraries were prepared by immunoSEQ multiplex PCR; TCRdb keeps only in-frame clonotypes and omits some of them. The sample records fewer than 200,000 clones, about 70% being singletons. The material sequenced was CD8+ T cells sorted from blood, taken at week 0. These receptor sequences come from a human donor with alopecia areata. Both conserved end residues are part of each CDR3. D genes are given only for firm matches. Clone size appears in some rows only: once, few, many, or a class for an expanded clone.

>TRBD2|TRBJ2-4|TRBV7-9|NA
TGTGCCAGCAGCTTGCCCAGCGGGGGCCTGGTCGCCAAAAACATTCAGTACTTC
CASSLPSGGLVAKNIQYF
>NA|TRBJ1-4|TRBV4-1|once
TGCGCCAGCAGCCAGATCCCTGGGGGAGCAACTAATGAAAAACTGTTTTTT
CASSQIPGGATNEKLFF
>TRBD2|TRBJ2-3|TRBV30|NA
TGTGCCTGGAGTGTTGGTAGCGGGGGGAGAAATACGCAGTATTTT
CAWSVGSGGRNTQYF
>NA|TRBJ1-1|TRBV13|few
TGTGCCAGCAGCTTGCCTTCCGATAACACTGAAGCTTTCTTT
CASSLPSDNTEAFF
>NA|TRBJ1-2|TRBV7-8|NA
TGTGCCAGCAGCTTCTTGGCGAGAGGTCCTAACTATGGCTACACCTTC
CASSFLARGPNYGYTF
>NA|TRBJ2-7|TRBV30|few
TGTGCCTGGAGAGAGACGGGGTCCTACTACGAGCAGTACTTC
CAWRETGSYYEQYF
>NA|TRBJ2-3|TRBV5-5|NA
TGTGCCAGCAGCCCCGACTTAGCGGGCACAGATACGCAGTATTTT
CASSPDLAGTDTQYF
>NA|TRBJ1-1|TRBV6-5|NA
TGTGCCAGCAGTTACGTGACCCCTACGGCCAATCAAGCTTTCTTT
CASSYVTPTANQAFF
>NA|TRBJ2-7|TRBV2|few
TGTGCCAGCAGTGAAGTTCCCCCCGGGTACGAGCAGTACTTC
CASSEVPPGYEQYF
>NA|TRBJ2-7|TRBV19|NA
TGTGCCAGTAGTATAGTGGGCAGCTCCTACGAGCAGTACTTC
CASSIVGSSYEQYF
>TRBD1|TRBJ2-5|TRBV27|NA
TGTGCCAGCAGACGAGGACAGGGTCCACAAGAGACCCAGTACTTC
CASRRGQGPQETQYF
>TRBD1|TRBJ2-6|TRBV19|NA
TGTGCCACCCGACAGGGCACCAACGTCCTGACTTTC
CATRQGTNVLTF
>NA|TRBJ1-2|TRBV29-1|NA
TGCAGCGTTCCCACCGGAGGAAACTATGGCTACACCTTC
CSVPTGGNYGYTF
>NA|TRBJ1-1|TRBV19|NA
TGTGCCAGTAGTATCCACTCTGTGGGCCGCAAAAAGGGTGAAGCTTTCTTT
CASSIHSVGRKKGEAFF
>NA|TRBJ1-3|TRBV9|once
TGTGCCAGCAGCGACTCCGGGTTTTTCAACACCATATATTTT
CASSDSGFFNTIYF
>NA|TRBJ2-5|TRBV13|NA
TGTGCCAGCAGCTTAGCAGCACAAGAGACCCAGTACTTC
CASSLAAQETQYF
>TRBD1|TRBJ2-7|TRBV6-5|few
TGTGCCAGCAGTTTAGGACAGGGCTACGAGCAGTACTTC
CASSLGQGYEQYF
>NA|TRBJ2-1|TRBV27|once
TGTGCCAGCAGCACCGGGGCGCCCTACAATGAGCAGTTCTTC
CASSTGAPYNEQFF
>TRBD2|TRBJ2-7|TRBV30|few
TGTGCCTGGAGTGTAACCCTAGCGGGGGCTTATTTCCCCTACGAGCAGTACTTC
CAWSVTLAGAYFPYEQYF
>NA|TRBJ2-2|TRBV29-1|once
TGCAGCGTTGAAGACACCGGGGAGCTGTTTTTT
CSVEDTGELFF
>NA|TRBJ2-7|TRBV6-1|NA
TGTGCCAGCAGTGAAATCGGGTACGGCTTGAGCTCCTACGAGCAGTACTTC
CASSEIGYGLSSYEQYF
>NA|TRBJ1-1|TRBV7-9|NA
TGTGCCAGCAGCTCCGGGACACGCCCGACTGAAGCTTTCTTT
CASSSGTRPTEAFF
>TRBD1|TRBJ1-5|TRBV2|NA
TGTGCCAGCAGCGTAACCGGGACAGGGCTTCGTCAGCCCCAGCATTTT
CASSVTGTGLRQPQHF
>TRBD1|TRBJ2-6|TRBV29-1|NA
TGCAGCGTTGTGACAGGGATCTCTGGGGCCAACGTCCTGACTTTC
CSVVTGISGANVLTF
>NA|TRBJ2-5|TRBV13|NA
TGTGCCAGCAGCCCCCGACGGATGCAAGAGACCCAGTACTTC
CASSPRRMQETQYF
>NA|TRBJ1-2|TRBV21-1|NA
TGTGCCAGCGTCAGGGCCCGACTAGAGTGGGGCTACACCTTC
CASVRARLEWGYTF
>TRBD1|TRBJ2-1|TRBV6-5|NA
TGTGCCAGCAGCCCACAGGGGGCTGATGAGCAGTTCTTC
CASSPQGADEQFF
>NA|TRBJ1-2|TRBV6-6|NA
TGTGCCAGCAGTTACTCTGGCGATGGCTACACCTTC
CASSYSGDGYTF
>NA|TRBJ1-5|TRBV7-3|NA
TGTGCCAGCAGCTTAACGTTCAGGCCGGACGCGGGCAATCAGCCCCAGCATTTT
CASSLTFRPDAGNQPQHF
>TRBD1|TRBJ2-1|TRBV29-1|few
TGCAGCGGGACAGGCCGGGACAGGGGAAATGAGCAGTTCTTC
CSGTGRDRGNEQFF
>NA|TRBJ1-5|TRBV6-4|NA
TGTGCCAGCAGTCCGACAGTCAATCAGCCCCAGCATTTT
CASSPTVNQPQHF
>TRBD1|TRBJ2-7|TRBV13|NA
TGTGCCAGCACGCGAGGACGGGGACAGGGTCCTTCCTACGAGCAGTACTTC
CASTRGRGQGPSYEQYF
>TRBD1|TRBJ2-7|TRBV29-1|NA
TGCAGCGTTGAGTCTGACAGGGGCGGCGAGCAGTACTTC
CSVESDRGGEQYF
>NA|TRBJ1-2|TRBV29-1|NA
TGCAGCGTTGGAGCCTACTCTTATGGCTACACCTTC
CSVGAYSYGYTF
>NA|TRBJ1-1|TRBV6-6|once
TGTGCCAGCAGTTACTCATTGGGCTCGAACACTGAAGCTTTCTTT
CASSYSLGSNTEAFF
>NA|TRBJ2-1|TRBV19|NA
TGTGCCAGTAGTATCGGTAGCTACAATGAGCAGTTCTTC
CASSIGSYNEQFF
>TRBD1|TRBJ2-7|TRBV29-1|NA
TGCAGCGTTGAGGCGACAGGGTCCTACGAGCAGTACTTC
CSVEATGSYEQYF
>NA|TRBJ2-4|TRBV10-3|few
TGTGCCATCAGCTTCAGTCAGGGGTCCAAAAACATTCAGTACTTC
CAISFSQGSKNIQYF
>NA|TRBJ1-6|TRBV4-2|few
TGTGCCAGCAGCCAAGAGTTCCAGGACGAAAGGGGGTCACCCCTCCACTTT
CASSQEFQDERGSPLHF
>NA|TRBJ2-3|TRBV6-5|NA
TGTGCCAGCAGTTACTCGATGGGAGATACGCAGTATTTT
CASSYSMGDTQYF
>NA|TRBJ1-1|TRBV6-5|NA
TGTGCCAGCAGTTTAAGGGGGATTTCTCACGAAGCTTTCTTT
CASSLRGISHEAFF
>NA|TRBJ2-7|TRBV27|NA
TGTGCCAGCAGTTCCCTCTACGAGCAGTACTTC
CASSSLYEQYF
>TRBD1|TRBJ1-6|TRBV7-9|NA
TGTGCCAGCAGCCAGTCGGACAGGGGAAATTCACCCCTCCACTTT
CASSQSDRGNSPLHF
>NA|TRBJ2-7|TRBV7-2|NA
TGTGCCAGCAGCTTAGGAGGGAAACGTTTCTCCTACGAGCAGTACTTC
CASSLGGKRFSYEQYF
>NA|TRBJ2-6|TRBV2|NA
TGTGCCAGCAGTGAGGAGTTCCCAATCTCTGGGGCCAACGTCCTGACTTTC
CASSEEFPISGANVLTF
>NA|TRBJ2-3|TRBV5-1|NA
TGCGCCAGCAGCTTCGGGGGTAGTGCGGTAATCACAGATACGCAGTATTTT
CASSFGGSAVITDTQYF
>TRBD1|TRBJ2-7|TRBV29-1|NA
TGCAGCGCCGGCCGGGACAGACCTCCTGCGGGCAACGAGCAGTACTTC
CSAGRDRPPAGNEQYF
>NA|TRBJ2-1|TRBV19|NA
TGTGCCAGTAGTATACAGGGGAGCTCCTACAATGAGCAGTTCTTC
CASSIQGSSYNEQFF
>TRBD1|TRBJ1-6|TRBV2|once
TGTGCCAGCATTATGGGACAGGGAGCTTCACCCCTCCACTTT
CASIMGQGASPLHF